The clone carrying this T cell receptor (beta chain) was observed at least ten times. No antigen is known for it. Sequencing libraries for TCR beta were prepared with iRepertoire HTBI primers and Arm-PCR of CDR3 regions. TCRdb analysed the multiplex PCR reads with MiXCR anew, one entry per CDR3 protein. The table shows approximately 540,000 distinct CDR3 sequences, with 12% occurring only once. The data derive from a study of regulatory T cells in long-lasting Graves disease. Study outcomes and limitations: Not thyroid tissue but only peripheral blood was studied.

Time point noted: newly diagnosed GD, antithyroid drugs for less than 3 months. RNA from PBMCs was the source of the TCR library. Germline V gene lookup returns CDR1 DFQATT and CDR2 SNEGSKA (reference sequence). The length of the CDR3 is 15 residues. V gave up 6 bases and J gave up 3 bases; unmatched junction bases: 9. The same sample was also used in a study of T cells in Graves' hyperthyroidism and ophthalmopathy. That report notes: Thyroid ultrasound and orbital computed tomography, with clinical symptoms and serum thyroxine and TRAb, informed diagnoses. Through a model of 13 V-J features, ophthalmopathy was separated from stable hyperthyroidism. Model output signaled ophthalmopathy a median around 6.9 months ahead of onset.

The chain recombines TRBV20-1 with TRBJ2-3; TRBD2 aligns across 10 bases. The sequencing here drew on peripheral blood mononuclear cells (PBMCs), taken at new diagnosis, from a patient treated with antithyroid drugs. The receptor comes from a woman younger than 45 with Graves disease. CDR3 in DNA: TGCAGTGCGCCCCGGCTTAGCGGGAGGACAGATACGCAGTATTTT. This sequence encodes CSAPRLSGRTDTQYF.